What follows are 9 T cell receptor beta chains derived from one specimen sequenced in a study of post-analysis software for immune sequencing data. Their target antigens are unknown. Sequencing libraries made from TCR beta cDNA carried unique molecular identifiers. Via MiXCR, TCRdb re-called the PCR reads, giving one row per CDR3 protein. This table has around 700,000 distinct CDR3 sequences, around 60% appearing once. Study-wide results and limits: Compared with controls, patients had more of about 5 TRBV segments, including TRBV5-6, TRBV5-1 and TRBV20-1.

Sequenced input: blood. Every receptor here comes from a girl aged 2 to 9 with multiple sclerosis.

Only a few counts were recorded for this clonotype. V gene TRBV2 combines with J gene TRBJ2-7; 14 nucleotides agree with TRBD2. The germline V gene encodes CDR1 SNHLY and CDR2 FYNNEI. V gave up 6 bases and J gave up 5 bases; unmatched junction bases: 0. This CDR3 contains 13 residues. The CDR3 coding sequence is TGTGCCAGCAGGACTAGCGGGAGGGACGAGCAGTACTTC. It yields the protein CASRTSGRDEQYF. The whole variable domain, filled in from reference TRBV2 and TRBJ2-7, reads EPEVTQTPSHQVTQMGQEVILRCVPISNHLYFYWYRQILGQKVEFLVSFYNNEISEKSEIFDDQFSVERPDGSNFTLKIRSTKLEDSAMYFCASRTSGRDEQYFGPGTRLTVT.

V and J are TRBV5-1 and TRBJ2-1; maybe TRBD2 (5 bases). CDR1 and CDR2 (germline): SGHRS, YFSETQ. Trimming shortened V by 2 bases and J by 8 bases, and 11 bases separated the two germline ends. This CDR3 has 13 residues. The CDR3 reads CASSFPYGDEQFF. The DNA for the CDR3 is TGCGCCAGCAGCTTCCCCTACGGGGATGAGCAGTTCTTC.

This chain uses TRBV20-1 with TRBJ2-1; 11 bases map to TRBD2. Germline assignment: CDR1 DFQATT and CDR2 SNEGSKA (reference sequence). The V and J ends lost 0 bases and 7 bases, in that order; junction bases with no gene match: 8. This CDR3 spans 16 amino acids. Here the CDR3 reads CSARDRAGTSGNEQFF. The CDR3 DNA reads as TGCAGTGCTAGAGATCGGGCCGGGACTAGCGGTAATGAGCAGTTCTTC.

The chain is built from TRBV10-3 and TRBJ2-3, with D perhaps TRBD2 (6 bases). Trimming took off 10 bases at V and 1 base at J, with 18 bases between the two ends. The V gene's germline CDR1 is ENHRY and CDR2 SYGVKD. The CDR3 is made up of 15 amino acids. CDR3 sequence: CATMEGGVRTDTQYF. The CDR3 DNA is TGTGCCACCATGGAAGGCGGGGTGCGCACAGATACGCAGTATTTT.

A remark on this clonotype: A junction end diverges from the germline sequence, so it may reflect a read error. CDR3 sequence (DNA): TGCAGTGCGTCCCTACCGAGCTCCTACGATGAGCAGTTCTTC. Protein sequence: CSASLPSSYDEQFF. The chain carries TRBV20-1 and TRBJ2-1; no clear D. Looked up from germline, CDR1 is DFQATT and CDR2 is SNEGSKA (reference sequence). The CDR3 has 14 amino acids.

As concerns this clonotype: An end of the junction does not agree with germline; a read error may underlie this. The rearrangement joins TRBV11-1 to TRBJ2-1; TRBD1 is a possible D gene (5 bases). CDR3 length equals 15 residues. Germline values: CDR1 SGHAT, CDR2 FQDESV (reference sequence). The CDR3 sequence is CASSLDLGLYNEQFF. CDR3 bases: TGTGCTAGCAGCTTAGATTTGGGGCTCTACAATGAGCAGTTCTTC. The whole variable domain, remainder taken from reference TRBV11-1 and TRBJ2-1, is EAEVAQSPRYKITEKSQAVAFWCDPISGHATLYWYRQILGQGPELLVQFQDESVVDDSQLPKDRFSAERLKGVDSTLKIQPAELGDSAMYLCASSLDLGLYNEQFFGPGTRLTVL.

Regarding this clonotype: One junction end disagrees with the germline gene, perhaps due to a read error. This chain uses TRBV7-9 with TRBJ2-3, with 9 bases aligning to TRBD1. CDR1 and CDR2 (germline): SEHNR, FQNEAQ (reference sequence). The CDR3 sequence is 15 residues long. CDR3 sequence reads: CASSTGTGTTDTRYF. DNA of the CDR3: TGTGCCAGCAGCACCGGGACAGGGACCACAGATACGCGGTATTTT.

This clonotype was seen just once. The chain has TRBV15 and TRBJ2-4; D might be TRBD2 (5 bases). The J call may be faulty, since TRBJ2-7 better matches the DNA end. CDR1 and CDR2 from the germline V gene are LNHNV and YYDKDF (reference sequence). This CDR3 spans 16 amino acids. In DNA, the CDR3 is TGTGCCACCAGCAAGGGATCGGGAAAGGCCCACTACGAGCAGTACTTC. Its translation is CATSKGSGKAHYEQYF.

This clonotype has only a few counts. J is TRBJ2-1 and V is TRBV6-6; 9 positions match TRBD2. Trimming removed 7 bases from V and 9 bases from J; junction bases left unmatched: 16. CDR1 and CDR2 (germline): MNHNY, SVGAGI (reference sequence). The CDR3 loop spans 16 amino acids. The CDR3 nucleotides are TGTGCCAGCAATGTAGCGGGAGCGCCTCCGGGAGGTGAGCAGTTCTTC. Its protein is CASNVAGAPPGGEQFF.